The 20 T cell receptor beta chains below come from one sample, sequenced in a study of technical replicates of blood from a handful of donors. Assay: immunoSEQ multiplex PCR; the TCRdb copy retains only in-frame clones and omits some. The sample contains approximately 79,000 clones, around 97% of which appear only once. Specimen: T cells isolated from PBMCs. The receptors were gathered from a human donor in good health.

The CDR3 here is CASSSPPQGMNTEAFF. As DNA, the CDR3 is TGTGCCAGCAGCTCCCCCCCACAGGGCATGAACACTGAAGCTTTCTTT. The chain joins TRBV11-2 to TRBJ1-1, with D maybe TRBD1 (6 bases). The germline CDR1 and CDR2 sequences are SGHAT and FQNNGV. V lost 4 bases and J lost 0, with 15 bases in between. CDR3 length: 16 amino acids.

This chain connects TRBV5-6 to TRBJ2-7, with TRBD2 matching over 9 bases. Germline CDR1 is SGHDT and CDR2 is YYEEEE. Trimming at V came to 1 base and at J to 3 bases, leaving 14 bases not matched to a gene. The CDR3 has 18 amino acids. CDR3: CASSLYAVAGAPVYEQYF. The CDR3, as DNA: TGTGCCAGCAGCTTGTATGCGGTAGCGGGAGCCCCGGTCTACGAGCAGTACTTC.

In DNA, the CDR3 is TGTGCCAGCAGCTTAGATCGCGGGCCGACCTACGAGCAGTACTTC. Residues: CASSLDRGPTYEQYF. The rearrangement uses TRBV11-1 and TRBJ2-7, with D possibly matching TRBD2 (5 bases). CDR3 length equals 15 residues. Germline loops: CDR1 SGHAT, CDR2 FQDESV (reference sequence). Trimming took off 1 base at V and 2 bases at J, with 12 bases between the two ends.

The rearrangement links TRBV7-2 to TRBJ1-1; D is unclear. Trimming removed 5 bases from V and 0 bases from J, with 13 bases in between. The CDR3 has 15 amino acids. Germline V gene lookup returns CDR1 SGHTA and CDR2 FQGNSA. The CDR3 here is CASSLYGSMNTEAFF. The DNA of the CDR3 is TGTGCCAGCAGCCTATATGGTTCAATGAACACTGAAGCTTTCTTT.

The chain uses TRBV25-1 and TRBJ1-1; 10 bases line up with TRBD1. This CDR3 has 12 residues. Losses at the gene ends were 6 bases for V and 8 bases for J; bases not matched to a gene: 3. CDR1 MGHDK and CDR2 SYGVNS come from the germline V gene. The CDR3 region has the DNA TGTGCCAGCAGGGGGACAGGGGTCGAAGCTTTCTTT. Protein product: CASRGTGVEAFF.

V is TRBV9 and J is TRBJ2-2; D is perhaps TRBD2 (6 bases). Germline CDR1 SGDLS, CDR2 YYNGEE. Trimming removed 3 bases at V and 5 bases at J, with 14 bases between. CDR3 length equals 15 residues. The CDR3 loop is CASSGSARGTGELFF. The CDR3 region has the DNA TGTGCCAGCAGCGGTAGCGCACGGGGGACCGGGGAGCTGTTTTTT.

The V call is TRBV27, the J call TRBJ1-4; 7 nucleotides line up with TRBD1. The CDR3 extends over 11 amino acids. Looked up from germline, CDR1 is MNHEY and CDR2 is SMNVEV (reference sequence). The V segment lost 7 bases and the J segment 14 bases; nucleotides outside the gene matches: 7. DNA of the CDR3: TGTGCCAGCACGGCAGGGGGAGACCTGTTTTTT. It codes for CASTAGGDLFF.

V gene TRBV4-3 combines with J gene TRBJ2-7; 7 bases match TRBD1. CDR1 is LGHNA and CDR2 is YSLEER in the germline V gene. The CDR3 spans 15 residues. The V and J ends lost 4 bases and 2 bases, in that order; junction bases with no gene match: 8. The CDR3 bases are TGCGCCAGCAGCCCCCTGACAGGGTCTGCCTACGAGCAGTACTTC. It codes for CASSPLTGSAYEQYF.

The rearrangement joins TRBV6-1 to TRBJ1-4; 8 bases are shared with TRBD1. Germline V gene sequence: CDR1 MNHNS, CDR2 SASEGT. CDR3 size: 13 residues. With 8 bases clipped from V and 5 bases from J, the junction kept 4 bases outside the gene matches. In DNA form, the CDR3 reads TGTGCCAGCGGGGGACAGGCAAATGAAAAACTGTTTTTT. Its protein is CASGGQANEKLFF.

The CDR3 reads CASSQVTGGINQPQHF. The CDR3 region has the DNA TGCGCCAGCAGCCAGGTGACAGGGGGTATCAATCAGCCCCAGCATTTT. The V and J genes are TRBV4-1 and TRBJ1-5; 9 bases are shared with TRBD1. Germline V lookup: CDR1 MGHRA, CDR2 YSYEKL. CDR3 length: 16 amino acids. Germline trimming cut 3 bases from V and 3 bases from J; bases unmatched to any gene: 6.

The chain has TRBV15 and TRBJ2-6; TRBD1 aligns across 11 bases. V shed 0 bases, J shed 1 base, and the junction held 14 bases outside the gene matches. Germline loops: CDR1 LNHNV, CDR2 YYDKDF (reference sequence). CDR3 length: 22 residues. The CDR3, as DNA: TGTGCCACCAGCAGAGAAAGGGAGCTATTCGGGACAGGGGGATCTGGGGCCAACGTCCTGACTTTC. It codes for CATSRERELFGTGGSGANVLTF.

This clone was detected only once. This chain connects TRBV11-2 to TRBJ1-2; a possible D gene is TRBD1 (6 bases). Per germline, CDR1 SGHAT and CDR2 FQNNGV. V lost 1 base, J lost 5 bases, and 17 bases lay in between. This CDR3 has 16 residues. The CDR3 protein is CASSLVRGGAGYGYTF. For the CDR3, the DNA is TGTGCCAGCAGCTTAGTTCGCGGGGGCGCTGGATATGGCTACACCTTC.

The chain combines TRBV7-2 with TRBJ1-3, with D maybe TRBD1 (6 bases). In germline, CDR1 is SGHTA, CDR2 FQGNSA. Trimming removed 1 base from V and 7 bases from J, with 11 bases in between. This CDR3 has 14 amino acids. The CDR3: CASSLEATGNTIYF. CDR3 coding DNA: TGTGCCAGCAGCTTAGAGGCTACAGGGAACACCATATATTTT.

The J gene is TRBJ2-5, the V gene TRBV7-9; D is possibly TRBD2 (6 bases). This CDR3 is built from 13 residues. The germline V gene has CDR1 SEHNR and CDR2 FQNEAQ (reference sequence). Trimming took 7 bases from V and 2 from J, leaving 11 bases between them. This chain's CDR3 is CASKRTNQETQYF. The DNA for the CDR3 is TGTGCCAGCAAAAGGACTAATCAAGAGACCCAGTACTTC.

The chain is built from TRBV28 and TRBJ2-3; D is perhaps TRBD1 (5 bases). This CDR3 has 17 residues. The V and J ends lost 2 bases and 0 bases respectively, with 15 bases between them. Germline V gene lookup returns CDR1 MDHEN and CDR2 SYDVKM. As DNA, the CDR3 is TGTGCCAGCAGTTTAACGTCCTATAGGGGTAGCACAGATACGCAGTATTTT. Translated, it gives CASSLTSYRGSTDTQYF.

V and J are TRBV2 and TRBJ2-2, with a possible D match to TRBD1 (5 bases). From germline, CDR1 is SNHLY and CDR2 FYNNEI. The V gene lost 3 bases and the J gene lost 3 bases, with 11 bases spanning the gap. The CDR3 has 15 amino acids. The DNA for the CDR3 is TGTGCCAGCAGTGACAGGGCCCCCTACACCGGGGAGCTGTTTTTT. Residues: CASSDRAPYTGELFF.

The gene calls are TRBV10-3 and TRBJ2-3; 11 bases line up with TRBD2. Germline lookup yields CDR1 ENHRY and CDR2 SYGVKD. This CDR3 is built from 16 residues. V gave up 2 bases and J gave up 5 bases; unmatched junction bases: 6. CDR3 sequence: CAISEASGRSLDTQYF. The CDR3 region has the DNA TGTGCCATCAGTGAGGCTAGCGGGAGGTCATTAGATACGCAGTATTTT.

The rearrangement joins TRBV9 to TRBJ1-2; D remains ambiguous. V was clipped by 0 bases and J by 2 bases, with 11 bases between them. Per germline, CDR1 SGDLS and CDR2 YYNGEE. The CDR3 spans 15 residues. CDR3 in amino acids: CASSVESPGNYGYTF. Here the CDR3 DNA reads TGTGCCAGCAGCGTAGAAAGCCCGGGGAACTATGGCTACACCTTC.

This clone was seen a single time. The J gene is TRBJ1-1, the V gene TRBV9; no firm D call. The CDR3 runs 16 residues. Between the trimmed V and J ends, which lost 0 bases and 0 bases, there was a span of 12 bases. Germline V gives CDR1 SGDLS, CDR2 YYNGEE. This chain's CDR3 is CASSVGARAVNTEAFF. As DNA, the CDR3 is TGTGCCAGCAGCGTAGGGGCGAGGGCAGTGAACACTGAAGCTTTCTTT. Looking up the rest from reference TRBV9 and TRBJ1-1 gives the full variable domain: DSGVTQTPKHLITATGQRVTLRCSPRSGDLSVYWYQQSLDQGLQFLIQYYNGEERAKGNILERFSAQQFPDLHSELNLSSLELGDSALYFCASSVGARAVNTEAFFGQGTRLTVV.

This chain uses TRBV28 with TRBJ2-7, with 7 bases identical to TRBD2. CDR1 MDHEN and CDR2 SYDVKM come from the germline V gene. V lost 1 base and J lost 2; bases outside the gene matches: 14. The CDR3 extends over 18 amino acids. The CDR3 coding sequence is TGTGCCAGCAGTTTATCTTCCCCCCGGGGTGGGAGGGCCTACGAGCAGTACTTC. Amino acids: CASSLSSPRGGRAYEQYF.